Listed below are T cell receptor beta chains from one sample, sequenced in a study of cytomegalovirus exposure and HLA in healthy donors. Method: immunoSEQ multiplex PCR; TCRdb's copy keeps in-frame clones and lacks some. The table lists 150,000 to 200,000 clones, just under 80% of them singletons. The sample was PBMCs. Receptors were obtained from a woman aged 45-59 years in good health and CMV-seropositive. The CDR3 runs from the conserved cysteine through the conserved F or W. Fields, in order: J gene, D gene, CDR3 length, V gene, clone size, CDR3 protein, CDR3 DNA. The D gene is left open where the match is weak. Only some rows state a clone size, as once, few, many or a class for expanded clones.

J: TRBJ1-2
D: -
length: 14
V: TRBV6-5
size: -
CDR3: CASRVTGLSYGYTF
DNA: TGTGCCAGCAGGGTGACAGGTCTATCCTACGGCTACACCTTC

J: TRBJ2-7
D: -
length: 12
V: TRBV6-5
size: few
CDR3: CASRNSGGEQYF
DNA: TGTGCCAGCAGAAACAGCGGCGGAGAGCAGTACTTC

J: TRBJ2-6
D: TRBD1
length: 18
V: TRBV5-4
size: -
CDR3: CASSPWTGVSSGANVLTF
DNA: TGTGCCAGCAGCCCTTGGACAGGTGTTAGCTCTGGGGCCAACGTCCTGACTTTC

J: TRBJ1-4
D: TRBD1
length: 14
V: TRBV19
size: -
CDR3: CASRTQGLNEKLFF
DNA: TGTGCCAGTAGAACACAGGGGTTGAATGAAAAACTGTTTTTT

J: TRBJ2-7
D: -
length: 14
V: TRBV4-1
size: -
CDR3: CASSQDSSVYEQYF
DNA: TGCGCCAGCAGCCAAGACTCCTCCGTTTACGAGCAGTACTTC

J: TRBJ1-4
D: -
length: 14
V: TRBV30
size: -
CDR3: CAWSVWHEKEKLFF
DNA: TGTGCCTGGAGTGTATGGCACGAAAAGGAAAAACTGTTTTTT

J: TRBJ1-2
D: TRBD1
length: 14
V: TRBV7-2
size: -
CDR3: CASSPRGAYYGYTF
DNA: TGTGCCAGCAGCCCCAGGGGGGCCTACTATGGCTACACCTTC

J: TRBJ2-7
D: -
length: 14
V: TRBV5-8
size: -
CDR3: CASSRDSRRYEQYF
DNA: TGTGCCAGCAGCAGAGACAGTCGGAGATACGAGCAGTACTTC

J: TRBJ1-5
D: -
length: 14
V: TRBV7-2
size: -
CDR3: CASSRDRGNQPQHF
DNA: TGTGCCAGCTCGCGCGACCGGGGCAATCAGCCCCAGCATTTT

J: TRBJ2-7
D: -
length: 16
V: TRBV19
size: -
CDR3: CASSIDKAGDSYEQYF
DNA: TGTGCCAGTAGTATAGATAAGGCAGGTGATTCCTACGAGCAGTACTTC

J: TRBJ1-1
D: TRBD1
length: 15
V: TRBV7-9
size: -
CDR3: CASSLGTATNTEAFF
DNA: TGTGCCAGCAGCCTCGGGACAGCAACGAACACTGAAGCTTTCTTT